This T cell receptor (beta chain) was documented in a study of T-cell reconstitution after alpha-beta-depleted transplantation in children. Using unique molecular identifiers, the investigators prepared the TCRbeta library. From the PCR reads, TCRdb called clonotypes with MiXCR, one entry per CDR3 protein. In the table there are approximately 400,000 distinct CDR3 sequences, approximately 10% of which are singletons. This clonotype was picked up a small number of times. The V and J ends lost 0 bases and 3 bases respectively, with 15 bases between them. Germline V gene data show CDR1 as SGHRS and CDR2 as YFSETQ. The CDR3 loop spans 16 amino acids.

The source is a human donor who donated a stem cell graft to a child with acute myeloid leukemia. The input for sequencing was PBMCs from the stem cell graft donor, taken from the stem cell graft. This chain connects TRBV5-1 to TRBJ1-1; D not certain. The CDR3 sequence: CASSLGGVGMYTEAFF. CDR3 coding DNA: TGCGCCAGCAGCTTGGGGGGTGTGGGGATGTACACTGAAGCTTTCTTT.